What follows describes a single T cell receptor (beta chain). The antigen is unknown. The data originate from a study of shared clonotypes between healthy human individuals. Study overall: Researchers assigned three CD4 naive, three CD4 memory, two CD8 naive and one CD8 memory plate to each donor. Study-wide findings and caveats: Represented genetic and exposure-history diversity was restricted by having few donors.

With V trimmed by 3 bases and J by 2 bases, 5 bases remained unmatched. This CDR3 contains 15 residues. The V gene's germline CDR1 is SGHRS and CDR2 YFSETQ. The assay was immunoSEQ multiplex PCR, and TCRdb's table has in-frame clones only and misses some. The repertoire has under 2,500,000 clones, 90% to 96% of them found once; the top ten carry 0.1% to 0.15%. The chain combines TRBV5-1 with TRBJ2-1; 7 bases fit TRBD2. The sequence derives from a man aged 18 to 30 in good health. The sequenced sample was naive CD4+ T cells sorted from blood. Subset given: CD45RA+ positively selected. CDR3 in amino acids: CASSYDSGPYNEQFF. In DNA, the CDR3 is TGCGCCAGCAGCTATGATAGCGGGCCCTACAATGAGCAGTTCTTC.